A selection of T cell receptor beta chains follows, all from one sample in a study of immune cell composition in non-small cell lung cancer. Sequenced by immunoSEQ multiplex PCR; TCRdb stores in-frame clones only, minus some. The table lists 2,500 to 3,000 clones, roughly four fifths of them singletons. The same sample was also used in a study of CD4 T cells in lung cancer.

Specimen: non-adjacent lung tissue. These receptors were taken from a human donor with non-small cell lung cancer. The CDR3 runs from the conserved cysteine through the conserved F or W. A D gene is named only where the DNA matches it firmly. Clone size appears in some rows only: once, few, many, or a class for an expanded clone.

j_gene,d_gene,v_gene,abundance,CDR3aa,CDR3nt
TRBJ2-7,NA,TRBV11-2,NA,CASSFYSYEQYF,TGTGCCAGCAGCTTCTACTCTTACGAGCAGTACTTC
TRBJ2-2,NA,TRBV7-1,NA,CASSVIYSTGELFF,TGTGCCAGCAGCGTAATATACTCCACCGGGGAGCTGTTTTTT
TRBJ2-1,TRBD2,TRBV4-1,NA,CASSIRERGGGSKTYNEQFF,TGCGCCAGCAGCATCAGGGAGCGGGGGGGCGGTAGCAAAACCTACAATGAGCAGTTCTTC
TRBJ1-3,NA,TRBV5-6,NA,CASSYEGNTIYF,TGTGCCAGCAGCTATGAGGGAAACACCATATATTTT
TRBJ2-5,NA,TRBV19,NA,CASSNPGRVGETQYF,TGTGCCAGTAGTAACCCCGGCAGGGTAGGGGAGACCCAGTACTTC
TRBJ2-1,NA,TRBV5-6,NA,CASSLVGLNNEQFF,TGTGCCAGCAGCTTGGTCGGACTAAACAATGAGCAGTTCTTC
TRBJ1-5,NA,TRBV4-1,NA,CASSQAQGSSQPQHF,TGCGCCAGCAGCCAGGCACAGGGATCATCACAGCCCCAGCATTTT
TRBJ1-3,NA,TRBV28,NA,CASSLPGDTVSGNTIYF,TGTGCCAGCAGTTTGCCCGGCGACACCGTCTCTGGAAACACCATATATTTT
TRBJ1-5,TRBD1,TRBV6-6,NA,CASVRDRLNQPQHF,TGTGCCAGCGTCCGGGACAGACTCAATCAGCCCCAGCATTTT
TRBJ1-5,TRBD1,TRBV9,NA,CASSPGQGDQPQHF,TGTGCCAGCAGCCCGGGACAGGGGGATCAGCCCCAGCATTTT
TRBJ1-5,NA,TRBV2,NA,CASSRQSNQPQHF,TGTGCCAGCAGTCGACAGAGCAATCAGCCCCAGCATTTT
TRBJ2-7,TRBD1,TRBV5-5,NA,CASSRLTGGTNEQYF,TGTGCCAGCAGCCGCCTTACAGGGGGCACTAACGAGCAGTACTTC
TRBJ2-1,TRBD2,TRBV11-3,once,CASSRGGTRTYNEQFF,TGTGCCAGCAGCCGAGGTGGGACTAGAACGTACAATGAGCAGTTCTTC
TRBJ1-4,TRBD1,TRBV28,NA,CATRGRVRNEKLFF,TGTGCCACCAGGGGGCGCGTTCGAAATGAAAAACTGTTTTTT
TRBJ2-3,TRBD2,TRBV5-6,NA,CASSGLAGGKRTDTQYF,TGTGCCAGCAGCGGCCTAGCGGGGGGTAAGCGCACAGATACGCAGTATTTT
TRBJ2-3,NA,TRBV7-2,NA,CASSLVETPVQYF,TGTGCCAGCAGCTTAGTTGAGACTCCGGTGCAGTATTTT
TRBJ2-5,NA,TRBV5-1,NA,CASSPGHVETQYF,TGCGCCAGCAGCCCGGGACATGTGGAGACCCAGTACTTC
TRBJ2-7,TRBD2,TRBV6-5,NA,CASSRSGDSYEQYF,TGTGCCAGCAGCCGGAGCGGGGACTCCTACGAGCAGTACTTC
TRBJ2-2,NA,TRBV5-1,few,CASSPVTGELFF,TGCGCCAGCAGCCCGGTCACCGGGGAGCTGTTTTTT
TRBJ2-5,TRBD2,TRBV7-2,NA,CASSSPAGGGSWETQYF,TGTGCCAGCAGCTCCCCAGCGGGCGGGGGGAGCTGGGAGACCCAGTACTTC
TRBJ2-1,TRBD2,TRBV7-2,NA,CASSRKTGTGGNEQFF,TGTGCCAGCAGCCGAAAAACCGGGACCGGGGGGAATGAGCAGTTCTTC
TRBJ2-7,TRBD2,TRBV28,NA,CATTAGDYEQYF,TGTGCCACCACAGCGGGAGATTACGAGCAGTACTTC
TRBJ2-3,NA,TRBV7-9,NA,CASSSQGFEEYF,TGTGCCAGCAGCTCCCAAGGCTTCGAGGAGTATTTT
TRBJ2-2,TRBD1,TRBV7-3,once,CASSSTGGLTGELFF,TGTGCCAGCAGCTCGACAGGGGGCTTGACCGGGGAGCTGTTTTTT
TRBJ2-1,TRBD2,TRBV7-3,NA,CASSSTSGQYNEQFF,TGTGCCAGCAGCTCTACTAGCGGGCAATACAATGAGCAGTTCTTC
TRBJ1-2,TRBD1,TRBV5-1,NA,CASSRDRAATGGGYTF,TGCGCCAGCAGCCGGGACAGGGCTGCTACGGGTGGTGGCTACACCTTC
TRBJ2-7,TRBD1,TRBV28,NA,CASRGSGGSYEQYF,TGTGCCAGCAGGGGATCAGGGGGCTCCTACGAGCAGTACTTC
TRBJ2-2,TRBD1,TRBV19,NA,CASSEAGGTGELFF,TGTGCCAGTAGTGAGGCAGGGGGCACCGGGGAGCTGTTTTTT
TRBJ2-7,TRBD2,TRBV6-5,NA,CASSRQREDSYEQYF,TGTGCCAGCAGTCGCCAGCGGGAGGATTCCTACGAGCAGTACTTC
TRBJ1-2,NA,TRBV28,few,CASSKTANYGYTF,TGTGCCAGCAGTAAGACAGCTAACTATGGCTACACCTTC
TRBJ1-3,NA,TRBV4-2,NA,CASSQVSTEGNTIYF,TGTGCCAGCAGCCAAGTTTCGACTGAAGGAAACACCATATATTTT
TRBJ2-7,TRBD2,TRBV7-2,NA,CASSFGGGEYEQYF,TGTGCCAGCAGCTTTGGGGGAGGGGAATACGAGCAGTACTTC